This T cell receptor (beta chain) was recorded in a study of control samples from healthy donors and cancer patients (dated by TCRdb to the early 2020s). The library was generated by the immunoSEQ multiplex PCR assay. The table comes from immuneACCESS by way of TCRdb, which keeps in-frame sequences with V and J called. Part of the clones is missing from these tables; in studies checked, under half for an unresolved V gene and the rest for unknown reasons. The sample's table lists a count of approximately 190,000 clones. In total, the top ten clones hold about 2.2% of the sample. The CDR3, cysteine through phenylalanine, is 17 amino acids long. Only the CDR3 portion is preserved as DNA: 51 bases, with reading frame beginning at the first base. The germline V gene (reference sequence) sets CDR1 to SGHNT and CDR2 to YYREEE. V is pruned by 0 bases and J by 4 bases, leaving 7 bases of the junction without a gene match.

Note on this clone: The clone's antigen remains unknown.

Material for sequencing was blood. The sequence is built from TRBV5-4 and TRBJ2-7, with 13 central nucleotides matching TRBD2. This clonotype originated in a woman in her 30s in good health. The CDR3 protein sequence reads: CASSLGLAGGPPYEQYF. The nucleotides read TGTGCCAGCAGCTTGGGACTAGCGGGGGGCCCCCCTTACGAGCAGTACTTC. Outside the CDR3, residues come from the reference TRBV5-4 and TRBJ2-7 proteins, so the full variable domain is: ETGVTQSPTHLIKTRGQQVTLRCSSQSGHNTVSWYQQALGQGPQFIFQYYREEENGRGNFPPRFSGLQFPNYSSELNVNALELDDSALYLCASSLGLAGGPPYEQYFGPGTRLTVT.